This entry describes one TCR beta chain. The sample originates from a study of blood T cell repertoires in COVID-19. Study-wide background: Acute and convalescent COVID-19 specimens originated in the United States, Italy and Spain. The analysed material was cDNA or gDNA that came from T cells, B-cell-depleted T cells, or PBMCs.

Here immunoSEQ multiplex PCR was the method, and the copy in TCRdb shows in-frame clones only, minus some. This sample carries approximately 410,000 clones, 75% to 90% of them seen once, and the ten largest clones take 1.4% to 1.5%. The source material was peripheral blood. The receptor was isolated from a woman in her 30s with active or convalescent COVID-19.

CDR3 sequence (DNA): TGTGCCAGCAGTCAGACAGGGGGCGCAGATGGCTACACCTTC. The encoded protein is CASSQTGGADGYTF. V gene TRBV28 combines with J gene TRBJ1-2, with 10 bases lining up with TRBD1. Germline V gives CDR1 MDHEN, CDR2 SYDVKM. CDR3 length equals 14 residues. Unmatched junction bases numbered 6, after V lost 5 bases and J lost 6 bases.